The present entry profiles one T cell receptor beta chain with its context. This sample stems from a study of blood T cells in healthy people across ages. The CDR3 runs to 16 residues. J gave up 4 bases and V 1 base, and 9 bases lay outside the gene matches. Germline loops: CDR1 SGHTS, CDR2 YDEGEE. Primed by a sample-barcoded 5' primer and a J-beta primer mix, a second PCR proceeded for about 7 to 11 cycles. Using its own MiXCR run on the 5' RACE reads, TCRdb lists one record per CDR3 protein. The sample lists some 890,000 distinct CDR3 sequences, roughly 29% occurring once. Healthy Russian Caucasian donors spanned ages about 6 to 100 years. These data were likewise used in another study, on T cells of mothers and their children.

This receptor was taken from a woman in her thirties or forties in good health. The sequencing sample was made of blood. V and J are TRBV5-8 and TRBJ2-5, with 8 bases identical to TRBD2. This chain's CDR3 is CASSLLGLAGGETQYF. As DNA, the CDR3 is TGTGCCAGCAGCTTGTTAGGCCTTGCGGGGGGAGAGACCCAGTACTTC.